This T cell receptor beta chain was retrieved from a study of cytomegalovirus exposure and HLA in healthy donors. General study results and limits: TCR clusters originating in the first cohort tended to co-occur in the 120 validation repertoires, according to a later analysis.

CDR1 and CDR2 from the germline V gene are SNHLY and FYNNEI. The germline V and J ends were trimmed by 6 bases and 0 bases, with 17 bases remaining between them. The CDR3 extends over 17 amino acids. Turning to this clone: The antigen remains undetermined.

Libraries were prepared by immunoSEQ multiplex PCR; TCRdb keeps only in-frame clonotypes and omits some of them. The sample includes about 180,000 clones, around nine tenths of them seen just once. The sequence came from a young woman in good health and CMV-seronegative. This chain connects TRBV2 to TRBJ2-2; weak D call: TRBD1 (6 bases). Sequencing was carried out using PBMCs. CDR3 in DNA: TGTGCCAGCAGCGATCCTCGGGGACACCCGAACACCGGGGAGCTGTTTTTT. Translated, it gives CASSDPRGHPNTGELFF.